Listed below are T cell receptor beta chains from one sample, sequenced in a study of blood T cell repertoires in COVID-19. Clones were sequenced by immunoSEQ multiplex PCR, and TCRdb holds only the in-frame ones, with some missing. The repertoire includes about 240,000 clones, more than 85% of them detected once, and 6% to 9% sits in the top ten. The sequencing input was peripheral blood. Receptor source: a woman aged 70-85 years with active or convalescent COVID-19. CDR3s include the opening cysteine and the closing phenylalanine or tryptophan. The D gene is left open where the match is weak. Clone size is not always given. Where it is, it says once, few, many or a class for expanded clones.

v_call: TRBV5-4
d_call: TRBD1
j_call: TRBJ1-1
clone_size: NA
cdr3_aa: CASSRDRGPAEAFF
cdr3_nt: TGTGCCAGCAGCCGGGACAGGGGGCCCGCTGAAGCTTTCTTT

v_call: TRBV5-1
d_call: NA
j_call: TRBJ1-2
clone_size: NA
cdr3_aa: CASSLLSAINYGYTF
cdr3_nt: TGCGCCAGCAGCTTGTTGTCAGCGATTAACTATGGCTACACCTTC

v_call: TRBV5-8
d_call: NA
j_call: TRBJ1-5
clone_size: once
cdr3_aa: CASSPDRDRVDQPQHF
cdr3_nt: TGTGCCAGCAGCCCGGACCGGGATCGAGTGGATCAGCCCCAGCATTTT

v_call: TRBV5-1
d_call: NA
j_call: TRBJ1-1
clone_size: NA
cdr3_aa: CASSWGQDTEAFF
cdr3_nt: TGCGCCAGCAGCTGGGGACAAGACACTGAAGCTTTCTTT

v_call: TRBV6-5
d_call: TRBD1
j_call: TRBJ2-7
clone_size: once
cdr3_aa: CASGGQNPYEQYF
cdr3_nt: TGTGCCAGCGGGGGACAGAACCCCTACGAGCAGTACTTC

v_call: TRBV9
d_call: TRBD1
j_call: TRBJ1-2
clone_size: few
cdr3_aa: CASSYDTGGRLDYGYTF
cdr3_nt: TGTGCCAGCAGCTATGACACAGGGGGCAGACTAGACTATGGCTACACCTTC

v_call: TRBV9
d_call: NA
j_call: TRBJ2-5
clone_size: NA
cdr3_aa: CASSLQGNPEETQYF
cdr3_nt: TGTGCCAGTTCCCTTCAGGGGAATCCCGAAGAGACCCAGTACTTC

v_call: TRBV3-1/TRBV3-2
d_call: TRBD1
j_call: TRBJ1-1
clone_size: NA
cdr3_aa: CASSPVGGPEAFF
cdr3_nt: TGTGCCAGCAGCCCAGTAGGGGGCCCCGAAGCTTTCTTT

v_call: TRBV5-5
d_call: NA
j_call: TRBJ1-2
clone_size: NA
cdr3_aa: CASSLAVGRPGYTF
cdr3_nt: TGTGCCAGCAGCTTGGCGGTAGGGAGGCCTGGCTACACCTTC

v_call: TRBV2
d_call: NA
j_call: TRBJ1-1
clone_size: NA
cdr3_aa: CASSEGGPGVAEAFF
cdr3_nt: TGTGCCAGCAGTGAGGGGGGACCGGGGGTGGCTGAAGCTTTCTTT

v_call: TRBV9
d_call: TRBD1
j_call: TRBJ2-2
clone_size: NA
cdr3_aa: CASSVTSGQGIIGELFF
cdr3_nt: TGTGCCAGCAGCGTAACCTCCGGACAGGGTATAATCGGGGAGCTGTTTTTT

v_call: TRBV18
d_call: NA
j_call: TRBJ1-1
clone_size: NA
cdr3_aa: CASSPPLVGAQNTEAFF
cdr3_nt: TGTGCCAGCTCACCACCTCTCGTAGGGGCGCAGAACACTGAAGCTTTCTTT

v_call: TRBV4-3
d_call: NA
j_call: TRBJ1-5
clone_size: NA
cdr3_aa: CASSQEGRNQPQHF
cdr3_nt: TGCGCCAGCAGCCAAGAGGGGCGGAATCAGCCCCAGCATTTT

v_call: TRBV29-1
d_call: NA
j_call: TRBJ1-4
clone_size: NA
cdr3_aa: CSVAGAGNEKLFF
cdr3_nt: TGCAGCGTTGCGGGAGCCGGGAATGAAAAACTGTTTTTT

v_call: TRBV10-1
d_call: TRBD2
j_call: TRBJ2-7
clone_size: NA
cdr3_aa: CATSPGQSRLAPFKDEQYF
cdr3_nt: TGCGCCACCTCTCCCGGACAGTCGAGACTAGCGCCCTTTAAGGACGAGCAGTACTTC

v_call: TRBV5-1
d_call: NA
j_call: TRBJ2-7
clone_size: NA
cdr3_aa: CASSPSRGGKLYEQYF
cdr3_nt: TGCGCCAGCAGCCCCTCGAGAGGAGGGAAGCTCTACGAGCAGTACTTC

v_call: TRBV6-5
d_call: TRBD2
j_call: TRBJ2-2
clone_size: NA
cdr3_aa: CASTTGGSGSGELFF
cdr3_nt: TGTGCCAGCACGACGGGAGGGAGCGGTTCCGGGGAGCTGTTTTTT

v_call: TRBV7-9
d_call: TRBD1
j_call: TRBJ1-6
clone_size: NA
cdr3_aa: CASSLGQGGSYNSPLHF
cdr3_nt: TGTGCCAGCAGCCTCGGACAGGGAGGATCCTATAATTCACCCCTCCACTTT

v_call: TRBV9
d_call: TRBD1
j_call: TRBJ1-2
clone_size: NA
cdr3_aa: CASSVGTGGAGYGYTF
cdr3_nt: TGTGCCAGCAGCGTCGGGACAGGGGGCGCCGGCTATGGCTACACCTTC

v_call: TRBV5-6
d_call: TRBD2
j_call: TRBJ2-1
clone_size: NA
cdr3_aa: CASSLAVSGGHQFF
cdr3_nt: TGTGCCAGCAGCTTGGCCGTTAGCGGGGGACATCAGTTCTTC

v_call: TRBV4-3
d_call: NA
j_call: TRBJ2-7
clone_size: NA
cdr3_aa: CASSLRGLGEQYF
cdr3_nt: TGCGCCAGCAGTCTTCGGGGGTTGGGCGAGCAGTACTTC

v_call: TRBV6-5
d_call: NA
j_call: TRBJ1-1
clone_size: NA
cdr3_aa: CASSLDRQNTEAFF
cdr3_nt: TGTGCCAGCAGCCTGGACAGACAGAACACTGAAGCTTTCTTT

v_call: TRBV20-1
d_call: NA
j_call: TRBJ2-7
clone_size: NA
cdr3_aa: CSASLSYEQYF
cdr3_nt: TGCAGTGCTAGTCTCAGCTACGAGCAGTACTTC

v_call: TRBV2
d_call: NA
j_call: TRBJ1-5
clone_size: NA
cdr3_aa: CASSRGARNQPQHF
cdr3_nt: TGTGCCAGCAGCAGGGGTGCCCGCAATCAGCCCCAGCATTTT

v_call: TRBV7-9
d_call: NA
j_call: TRBJ1-1
clone_size: NA
cdr3_aa: CASSFRTDNTEAFF
cdr3_nt: TGTGCCAGCAGCTTCAGGACAGATAACACTGAAGCTTTCTTT